The 11 T cell receptor beta chains below were found in one sample sequenced in a study of blood T cell repertoires in COVID-19. Sequenced by immunoSEQ multiplex PCR; TCRdb stores in-frame clones only, minus some. The table has 55,000 to 80,000 clones, around 88% seen once. Sequenced: peripheral blood. The receptors stem from a man between 50 and 59 years old with active COVID-19.

The V gene is TRBV12-3 or TRBV12-4, the J gene TRBJ1-1; D gene ambiguous. Trimming stripped 8 bases from V and 0 bases from J, with 10 bases between. The CDR3 runs to 13 residues. CDR3 nucleotide sequence: TGTGCCAGCGCCCCGGGAATGAACACTGAAGCTTTCTTT. Protein sequence: CASAPGMNTEAFF.

The chain couples TRBV19 to TRBJ1-2; 7 bases line up with TRBD1. The CDR3 contains 16 residues. Germline V lookup: CDR1 LNHDA, CDR2 SQIVND (reference sequence). V shed 5 bases and J 4 bases; nucleotides not matched to a gene: 13. The CDR3 nucleotides read TGTGCCAGTAGTCCCCAACGGACAGGATTTACCTATGGCTACACCTTC. Amino acids: CASSPQRTGFTYGYTF.

There are a few counts of this clone. The chain couples TRBV7-3 to TRBJ1-6; D is perhaps TRBD1 (6 bases). Per the germline V gene, CDR1 is SGHTA and CDR2 is FQGTGA. V dropped 1 base and J dropped 5 bases, with 9 bases sitting between them. This CDR3 spans 15 amino acids. CDR3 in DNA: TGTGCCAGCAGCTTAAATGCAGGGGATAATTCACCCCTCCACTTT. Amino acids: CASSLNAGDNSPLHF.

This clone was counted once. In nucleotides, the CDR3 is TGCGCCAGCAGCTTGGGGGGACAGGGAAATTCACCCCTCCACTTT. Protein sequence: CASSLGGQGNSPLHF. The J gene is TRBJ1-6, the V gene TRBV5-1; 9 positions match TRBD1. Per germline, CDR1 SGHRS and CDR2 YFSETQ. This CDR3 has 15 residues. V trimming: 0 bases; J trimming: 7 bases; junction bases outside the gene matches: 2.

This clone showed up just once. V is TRBV5-1 and J is TRBJ1-2; 10 nucleotides align to TRBD1. Germline CDR1 is SGHRS and CDR2 is YFSETQ. The CDR3 loop spans 14 amino acids. V lost 4 bases, J lost 6 bases, and 6 bases stayed unmatched. As DNA, the CDR3 is TGCGCCAGCAGCAGGACAGGGGGAATAGATGGCTACACCTTC. This codes for CASSRTGGIDGYTF.

A few counts support this clone. The V and J genes are TRBV5-1 and TRBJ1-1, with TRBD1 matching 9 bases. Germline CDR1 is SGHRS and CDR2 is YFSETQ. V trimming: 3 bases; J trimming: 3 bases; junction bases outside the gene matches: 6. This CDR3 is 15 amino acids long. CDR3 in amino acids: CASSSSQGADTEAFF. For the CDR3, the DNA is TGCGCCAGCAGCTCTTCACAGGGGGCGGACACTGAAGCTTTCTTT.

The rearrangement links TRBV5-1 to TRBJ1-3; 8 nucleotides align to TRBD1. The CDR3 runs 14 residues. Germline-derived CDR1 and CDR2 are SGHRS and YFSETQ. V was clipped by 3 bases and J by 4 bases; unmatched bases: 3. Here the CDR3 DNA reads TGCGCCAGCAGCTCGACAGGGGTAGGAAACACCATATATTTT. Translated, it gives CASSSTGVGNTIYF. Variable domain in full (rest from reference TRBV5-1 and TRBJ1-3): KAGVTQTPRYLIKTRGQQVTLSCSPISGHRSVSWYQQTPGQGLQFLFEYFSETQRNKGNFPGRFSGRQFSNSRSEMNVSTLELGDSALYLCASSSTGVGNTIYFGEGSWLTVV.

This clone was found a few times. V usage is TRBV7-6 and J usage is TRBJ2-2; the D gene is possibly TRBD2 (7 bases). V lost 5 bases and J 0 bases, leaving 16 bases between the germline ends. Germline values: CDR1 SGHVS, CDR2 FNYEAQ. This CDR3 has 17 residues. For the CDR3, the DNA is TGTGCCAGCAGCCGGAGGGGGGGTGTCGCGAACACCGGGGAGCTGTTTTTT. The encoded protein is CASSRRGGVANTGELFF.

The chain is built from TRBV4-1 and TRBJ2-2, with 8 nucleotides matching TRBD1. The CDR3 consists of 17 residues. The V and J ends lost 0 bases and 0 bases, in that order; junction bases with no gene match: 3. Germline-derived CDR1 and CDR2 are MGHRA and YSYEKL. This chain's CDR3 is CASSQEAGGANTGELFF. The CDR3 nucleotides are TGCGCCAGCAGCCAAGAGGCAGGGGGCGCGAACACCGGGGAGCTGTTTTTT.

In this sample, this clone turned up a few times. CDR3 sequence (DNA): TGTGCCTGGAGTGCCCCGGGACTAGCGGGGGCGGGAACACAGTTCTTC. This encodes CAWSAPGLAGAGTQFF. The V gene is TRBV30, the J gene TRBJ2-1; 14 bases agree with TRBD2. The V gene end was trimmed by 1 base and the J gene end by 13 bases; junction bases not matched to a gene: 12. The germline V gene has CDR1 GTSNPN and CDR2 SVGIG (reference sequence). This CDR3 contains 16 residues.

The chain couples TRBV7-2 to TRBJ2-1; 10 bases fit TRBD2. In germline, CDR1 is SGHTA, CDR2 FQGNSA. CDR3 length equals 17 residues. Trimming took 1 base from V and 8 from J; bases not matched to a gene: 11. The CDR3 sequence is CASSLGVAGGLTDEQFF. CDR3 in DNA: TGTGCCAGCAGCTTAGGGGTAGCGGGAGGCCTCACGGATGAGCAGTTCTTC.